This TCR beta chain was sequenced in a study of Ad26.COV2.S vaccination and SARS-CoV-2 variants. Repertoires were generated with immunoSEQ multiplex PCR, while TCRdb's copy carries only in-frame clones and drops some. The repertoire holds about 460,000 clones, with roughly nine tenths as singletons. Germline CDR1 SEHNR, CDR2 FQNEAQ (reference sequence). This CDR3 has 11 amino acids. Trimming took off 5 bases at V and 7 bases at J, with 8 bases between the two ends. Notes on the study in general: Non-spike TCR breadth was similar in vaccine and placebo recipients.

Worth noting for this clone: Its antigen is not identified.

Treatment noted: roughly 19 received Ad26.COV2.S at low or high dose, single or two shots; roughly five received placebo; per-sample allocation not given. It was on day 63 after the first vaccine or placebo injection that samples were taken. The rearrangement uses TRBV7-9 and TRBJ1-1; D is unclear. The source was peripheral blood, collected in a trial of Ad26.COV2.S vaccine versus placebo. The receptor was isolated from a person aged 18-65 years who received the Ad26.COV2.S COVID-19 vaccine or a placebo. Here the CDR3 reads CASSEVGEAFF. CDR3 nucleotide sequence: TGTGCCAGCAGCGAAGTCGGTGAAGCTTTCTTT.